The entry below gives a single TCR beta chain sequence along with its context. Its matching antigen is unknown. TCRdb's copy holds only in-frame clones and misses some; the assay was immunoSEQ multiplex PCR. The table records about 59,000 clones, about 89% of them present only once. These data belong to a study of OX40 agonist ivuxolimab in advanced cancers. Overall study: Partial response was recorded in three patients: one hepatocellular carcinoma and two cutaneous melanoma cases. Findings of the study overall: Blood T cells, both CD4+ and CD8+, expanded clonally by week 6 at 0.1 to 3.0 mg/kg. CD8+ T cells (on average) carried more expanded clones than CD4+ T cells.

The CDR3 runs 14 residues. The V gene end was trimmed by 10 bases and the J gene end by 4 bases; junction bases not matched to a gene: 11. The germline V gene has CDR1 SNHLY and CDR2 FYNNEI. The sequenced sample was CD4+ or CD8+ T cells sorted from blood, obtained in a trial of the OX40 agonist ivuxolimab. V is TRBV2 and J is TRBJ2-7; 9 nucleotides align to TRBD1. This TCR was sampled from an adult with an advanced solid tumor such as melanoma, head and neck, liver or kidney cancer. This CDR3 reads CATKNRTGDYEQYF. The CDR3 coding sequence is TGTGCCACCAAAAATCGGACAGGGGATTACGAGCAGTACTTC.